Shown below are 6 T cell receptor beta chains from a single sample sequenced in a study of cytomegalovirus exposure and HLA in healthy donors. Both 60 Vbeta primers and 13 Jbeta primers went into the PCR. Data came from immunoSEQ multiplex PCR; TCRdb stores just in-frame clones and leaves some out. The sample has some 200,000 clones; 75% to 90% are singletons. Sequences were obtained from PBMCs. The origin of the receptors is a boy younger than 18 in good health and CMV-seronegative.

V usage is TRBV5-8 and J usage is TRBJ2-5, with a possible D match to TRBD1 (6 bases). In germline, CDR1 is SGHTS, CDR2 YDEGEE. CDR3 length equals 18 residues. Trimming pared 4 bases from V and 4 bases from J, leaving 26 bases between. The CDR3 bases are TGTGCCAGCAGCCGAAGACTACAGGGCCGGTTTTTGTTAGAGACCCAGTACTTC. Protein sequence: CASSRRLQGRFLLETQYF.

CDR3 amino acids: CASSQRTSGQGYEQYF. The CDR3 DNA follows: TGCGCCAGCAGCCAACGGACTAGCGGGCAAGGCTACGAGCAGTACTTC. The chain recombines TRBV4-1 with TRBJ2-7, with TRBD2 matching over 11 bases. The junction had 6 bases not matched to a gene; V was cut back by 2 bases and J by 3 bases. Germline CDR1 MGHRA, CDR2 YSYEKL. The CDR3 has 16 amino acids.

Only one count was recorded for this clone. V usage is TRBV11-3 and J usage is TRBJ2-3; TRBD2 matches 10 bases. CDR1 is SGHNT, CDR2 YENEEA, per germline. Losses at the gene ends were 3 bases for V and 0 bases for J; bases not matched to a gene: 3. The CDR3 is made up of 16 amino acids. DNA for the CDR3: TGTGCCAGCAGCTTGGGACTAGCGCTAAGCACAGATACGCAGTATTTT. Translation: CASSLGLALSTDTQYF.

The gene calls are TRBV19 and TRBJ2-3; the match to TRBD2 covers 12 bases. Germline loops: CDR1 LNHDA, CDR2 SQIVND (reference sequence). V dropped 7 bases and J dropped 4; count of bases not matched to a gene: 6. The CDR3 loop spans 15 amino acids. The CDR3 coding sequence is TGTGCCAGTAATGGACTAGCGGGAACGTCAGATACGCAGTATTTT. It specifies CASNGLAGTSDTQYF.

The CDR3 sequence is CASSLPGTEAFF. DNA of the CDR3: TGCGCCAGCAGCTTGCCGGGAACTGAAGCTTTCTTT. The chain links TRBV5-1 to TRBJ1-1; D is unresolved. The CDR3 length is 12 residues. Trimming removed 1 base from V and 5 bases from J, with 6 bases in between. From germline, CDR1 is SGHRS and CDR2 YFSETQ. Based on the CDR3 plus reference TRBV5-1 and TRBJ1-1, the full variable domain is KAGVTQTPRYLIKTRGQQVTLSCSPISGHRSVSWYQQTPGQGLQFLFEYFSETQRNKGNFPGRFSGRQFSNSRSEMNVSTLELGDSALYLCASSLPGTEAFFGQGTRLTVV.

This chain joins TRBV30 and TRBJ2-1; D is undetermined. This CDR3 is 13 amino acids long. Between the trimmed V and J ends, which lost 4 bases and 0 bases, there was a span of 7 bases. CDR1 and CDR2 (germline): GTSNPN, SVGIG (reference sequence). CDR3 sequence (DNA): TGTGCCTGGAAGTGGAGCTCCTACAATGAGCAGTTCTTC. Amino acid sequence: CAWKWSSYNEQFF.